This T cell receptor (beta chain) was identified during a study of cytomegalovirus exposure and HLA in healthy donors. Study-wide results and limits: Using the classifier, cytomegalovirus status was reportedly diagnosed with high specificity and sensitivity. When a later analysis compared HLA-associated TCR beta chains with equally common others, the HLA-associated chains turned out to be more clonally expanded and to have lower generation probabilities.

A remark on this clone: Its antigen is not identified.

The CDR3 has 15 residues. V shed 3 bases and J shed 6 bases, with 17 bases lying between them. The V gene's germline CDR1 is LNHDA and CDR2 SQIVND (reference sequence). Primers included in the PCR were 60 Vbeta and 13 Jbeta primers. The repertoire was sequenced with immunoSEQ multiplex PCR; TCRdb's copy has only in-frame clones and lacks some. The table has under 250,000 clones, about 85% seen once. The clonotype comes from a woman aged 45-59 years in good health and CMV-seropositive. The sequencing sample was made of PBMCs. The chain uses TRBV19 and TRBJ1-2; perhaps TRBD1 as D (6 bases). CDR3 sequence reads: CASSIQNRDQNGYTF. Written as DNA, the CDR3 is TGTGCCAGTAGTATTCAGAACAGGGATCAAAATGGCTACACCTTC.